These T cell receptor beta chains were read from a single sample in a study of T-cell memory formation after mild COVID-19. MiXCR was run by TCRdb on the 5' RACE reads, yielding one entry per CDR3 protein. The sample contains about half a million distinct CDR3 sequences, 15% to 20% of which appear only once. Specimen: PBMCs or a T cell subset sorted from them (not recorded which). The receptors were sampled from an adult woman who had mild COVID-19 (a few samples of this study predate the infection). Cell type and time point are not known. The CDR3 runs from the conserved cysteine through the conserved F or W. D genes are given only for firm matches. Size tells how often a clone was seen (once, few, many) or the class of an expanded clone, and some rows leave it out.

D gene	clone size	V gene	J gene	CDR3 DNA	CDR3 protein
NA	few	TRBV12-3/TRBV12-4	TRBJ1-1	TGTGCCAGCAGTCTTCGGTCAGGGGCAGGGAACACTGAAGCTTTCTTT	CASSLRSGAGNTEAFF
TRBD2	NA	TRBV15	TRBJ2-3	TGTGCCACCGCGGTAGCGGGAGGCCCCGGAACAAAGTATTTT	CATAVAGGPGTKYF
TRBD1	many	TRBV5-1	TRBJ2-1	TGCGCCAGCAGCCTAAGCCGGGACAGACTCCTCGGTGAGCAGTTCTTC	CASSLSRDRLLGEQFF
NA	few	TRBV7-2	TRBJ2-7	TGTGCCAGCAGCTCGGACGGCATGACCGGCCGCGAGCAGTACTTC	CASSSDGMTGREQYF
NA	NA	TRBV5-1	TRBJ2-3	TGCGCCAGCAGCTCCACGGACCCTTCTGGTGGAGGTACGCAGTATTTT	CASSSTDPSGGGTQYF
NA	NA	TRBV4-1	TRBJ2-1	TGCGCCAGCAGCCAAGATAACGGGGACGATGAGCAGTTCTTC	CASSQDNGDDEQFF
NA	few	TRBV5-1	TRBJ2-6	TGCGCCAGCAGCCTGGACATCTACCTCTCTGGGGCCAACGTCCTGACTTTC	CASSLDIYLSGANVLTF
TRBD2	many	TRBV7-9	TRBJ2-7	TGTGCCAGCAGCTCTTGGACTAGCTTCGACGAGCAGTACTTC	CASSSWTSFDEQYF
NA	few	TRBV15	TRBJ2-7	TGTGCCACCGAAGGGGAAGGGCACGAGCAGTACTTC	CATEGEGHEQYF
TRBD2	NA	TRBV27	TRBJ2-3	TGTGCCAGCAGTTTGTCTAGCGGGGGCCCTGGGGATACGCAGTATTTT	CASSLSSGGPGDTQYF
NA	few	TRBV27	TRBJ1-4	TGTGCCAGCAGCCTGGGATTGCCGAATGAAAAACTGTTTTTT	CASSLGLPNEKLFF
TRBD2	NA	TRBV7-2	TRBJ2-3	TGTGCCAGCAGCATCCTCCGGGACTACAGGCCGGCAGATACGCAGTATTTT	CASSILRDYRPADTQYF
TRBD1	few	TRBV11-3	TRBJ2-3	TGTGCCAGCAGCTTAGGGACAGGGACCACAGATACGCAGTATTTT	CASSLGTGTTDTQYF
NA	NA	TRBV25-1	TRBJ2-5	TGTGCCAGCAGTGTAGGGGGGGCTCAAGAGACCCAGTACTTC	CASSVGGAQETQYF
TRBD1	NA	TRBV6-5	TRBJ2-5	TGTGCCAGCAGTAAATTTGGACAGGGTGGAGAGACCCAGTACTTC	CASSKFGQGGETQYF
TRBD1	few	TRBV15	TRBJ2-4	TGTGCCACCAGCCTTCGGACAGGGGGATCCAAAAACATTCAGTACTTC	CATSLRTGGSKNIQYF
NA	NA	TRBV3-1	TRBJ1-5	TGTGCCAGCAGCCAAGATGCTTCCAGCAATCAGCCCCAGCATTTT	CASSQDASSNQPQHF
NA	few	TRBV5-1	TRBJ2-3	TGCGCCAGCAGCCACGGGACATCAGCAGATACGCAGTATTTT	CASSHGTSADTQYF
TRBD2	few	TRBV4-3	TRBJ2-2	TGCGCCAGCAGCCTCCAAAGCGGGAGCCCCGGGGAGCTGTTTTTT	CASSLQSGSPGELFF
NA	many	TRBV7-9	TRBJ2-7	TGTGCCAGCAGCGGCACCTTGGACCCCTACGAGCAGTACTTC	CASSGTLDPYEQYF
NA	few	TRBV7-7	TRBJ2-5	TGTGCCAGCAGCGCAGCCTGGGGATTCCAAGAGACCCAGTACTTC	CASSAAWGFQETQYF
NA	NA	TRBV2	TRBJ1-3	TGTGCCAGCACCCGGACGGGGGTAGGGAACACCATATATTTT	CASTRTGVGNTIYF
NA	NA	TRBV20-1	TRBJ1-4	TGCAGTGCCATCGGGTCCAGGGGACGTAATGAAAAACTGTTTTTT	CSAIGSRGRNEKLFF
TRBD2	NA	TRBV20-1	TRBJ2-5	TGCAGTGCGGATCCCGGGACTAGTATGGAGACCCAGTACTTC	CSADPGTSMETQYF
NA	once	TRBV7-8	TRBJ2-2	TGTGCCAGCAGCTTAGATCGGACTGTCTCCGGGGAGCTGTTTTTT	CASSLDRTVSGELFF
NA	NA	TRBV7-2	TRBJ2-1	TGTGCCAGCAGCCCCACCGGACTGAGCAATGAGCAGTTCTTC	CASSPTGLSNEQFF
TRBD2	many	TRBV12-3/TRBV12-4	TRBJ2-3	TGTGCCAGCAGTCCATTAGCGGGGGGGCGCACAGATACGCAGTATTTT	CASSPLAGGRTDTQYF
TRBD1	NA	TRBV12-3/TRBV12-4	TRBJ1-1	TGTGCCAGCAGACCAGGGGGCGCGAGGACTGAAGCTTTCTTT	CASRPGGARTEAFF
NA	NA	TRBV5-1	TRBJ2-2	TGCGCCAGCAGTTTTTTCATCACCGGGGAGCTGTTTTTT	CASSFFITGELFF
NA	few	TRBV20-1	TRBJ2-7	TGCAGTGCTAGAGATCATAAAACAGCGATCTACGAGCAGTACTTC	CSARDHKTAIYEQYF
TRBD2	NA	TRBV18	TRBJ2-7	TGTGCCAGCTCGTCGACTAGCGGGGGGACCTACGAGCAGTACTTC	CASSSTSGGTYEQYF
NA	few	TRBV24-1	TRBJ2-3	TGTGCCACCAGTGATTTAGGGACTAGCACAGATACGCAGTATTTT	CATSDLGTSTDTQYF
NA	few	TRBV5-1	TRBJ2-3	TGCGCCAGCAGCTTGATGGGTCTAGAGGCAGATACGCAGTATTTT	CASSLMGLEADTQYF
TRBD2	NA	TRBV6-4	TRBJ2-1	TGTGCCAGCAGTGGGCGGGAGGCCAATGAGCAGTTCTTC	CASSGREANEQFF
TRBD1	NA	TRBV3-1	TRBJ2-7	TGTGCCAGCAGCCAGGGGACAGTCTTCTCCTACGAGCAGTACTTC	CASSQGTVFSYEQYF
NA	few	TRBV12-3/TRBV12-4	TRBJ1-6	TGTGCCAGCAGTTTTGCCCCGCAGGGAGGTTCACCCCTCCACTTT	CASSFAPQGGSPLHF
NA	many	TRBV18	TRBJ2-3	TGTGCCAGCTCATCTCTGAATCCTCGCACAGATACGCAGTATTTT	CASSSLNPRTDTQYF
NA	few	TRBV6-1	TRBJ2-7	TGTGCCAGCCTTCTGGACAACTCCTACGAGCAGTACTTC	CASLLDNSYEQYF
TRBD1	few	TRBV2	TRBJ2-7	TGTGCCAGCAGTGAAGTTATAAAGGGGGCTTACTACGAGCAGTACTTC	CASSEVIKGAYYEQYF
NA	few	TRBV29-1	TRBJ2-3	TGCAGCGTTGTGCAGGGGAACACAGATACGCAGTATTTT	CSVVQGNTDTQYF
NA	few	TRBV6-4	TRBJ1-1	TGTGCCAGCAGTGACCAGCCGGGTTCTACTGAAGCTTTCTTT	CASSDQPGSTEAFF
TRBD2	few	TRBV7-8	TRBJ2-1	TGTGCCAGCAGTCGCACTAGCGGGGGAGCGAGCTCCTACAATGAGCAGTTCTTC	CASSRTSGGASSYNEQFF
NA	NA	TRBV15	TRBJ1-1	TGTGCCACCAGCAGAGATCGGGAGGGAAGGACTTTCTTT	CATSRDREGRTFF
TRBD2	NA	TRBV6-4	TRBJ2-7	TGTGCCATCACTCTGAGTCGGACTAGCGGTGCCTACGAGCAGTACTTC	CAITLSRTSGAYEQYF
NA	NA	TRBV4-1	TRBJ2-2	TGCGCCAGCAGAGATACGGCGGGCACCGGGGAGCTGTTTTTT	CASRDTAGTGELFF